These 9 T cell receptor beta chains were all obtained from the same sample, sequenced in a study of vaccination and CD4 T cells after COVID-19. The time point denotes: late sampling 161 to 241 days after vaccination in three convalescent patients. Treatment reported: approximately 11-day PBMC culture with coronavirus spike peptide pools or control peptides (ViraFEST assay). An Oncomine TCR Beta short-read assay was used to sequence the DNA from cultured CD4+ T cells. TCRdb processed the PCR reads anew with MiXCR; each CDR3 protein has one entry. The profile shows about 24,000 distinct CDR3 sequences, about two fifths of them singletons. No antigens are known for them. Sequencing was performed on CD4+ T cells from blood, cultured in vitro, taken about 7 months after SARS-CoV-2 vaccination. These receptors all stem from a human donor who had recovered from COVID-19.

V is TRBV7-9 and J is TRBJ2-4; 9 nucleotides agree with TRBD2. In germline, CDR1 is SEHNR, CDR2 FQNEAQ (reference sequence). V lost 5 bases to trimming and J lost 1 base; unmatched junction nucleotides: 9. The CDR3 covers 17 residues. In nucleotides, the CDR3 is TGTGCCAGCAGCGCCTCCTTAGCGGGAGTGGCCAAAAACATTCAGTACTTC. Encoded protein: CASSASLAGVAKNIQYF.

This clonotype appeared a few times. This chain links TRBV6-2 or TRBV6-3 with TRBJ2-5; tentative D call: TRBD1 (5 bases). Germline lookup yields CDR1 MNHEY and CDR2 SVGEGT. V was pared by 4 bases and J by 5 bases, with 8 bases between. CDR3 length: 12 residues. CDR3 coding DNA: TGTGCCAGCAGTTGGGGCTCCGAGACCCAGTACTTC. Its translation is CASSWGSETQYF.

This chain joins TRBV29-1 and TRBJ2-2; perhaps TRBD2 as D (6 bases). V gave up 4 bases and J gave up 5 bases, with 14 bases separating them. CDR1 and CDR2 (germline): SQVTM, ANQGSEA. CDR3 length equals 14 residues. DNA for the CDR3: TGCAGCGTTGCCTCCGGGACTTTGACCGGGGAGCTGTTTTTT. This encodes CSVASGTLTGELFF.

The chain uses TRBV28 and TRBJ1-5; a weak D match, TRBD1 (6 bases). The CDR3 has 14 amino acids. V dropped 10 bases and J dropped 3 bases, with 16 bases sitting between them. Germline V CDR1 and CDR2: MDHEN, SYDVKM. The CDR3, as DNA: TGTGCCACCAGGTGGACAGCCTACAATCAGCCCCAGCATTTT. Protein: CATRWTAYNQPQHF.

This rearrangement joins TRBV6-2 or TRBV6-3 to TRBJ2-7; weak D call: TRBD2 (7 bases). V lost 6 bases, J lost 6 bases, and 12 bases lay in between. Germline lookup yields CDR1 MNHEY and CDR2 SVGEGT. The CDR3 covers 12 residues. DNA of the CDR3: TGTGCCAGCAGGGGAGGGACACCCGAGCAGTACTTC. Translating it yields CASRGGTPEQYF.

This clonotype has a handful of counts. The gene calls are TRBV15 and TRBJ2-3; 7 bases match TRBD2. CDR1 and CDR2 from the germline V gene are LNHNV and YYDKDF (reference sequence). J lost 4 bases, V lost 0 bases, and 7 bases had no gene match. There are 16 residues in the CDR3. The CDR3 loop is CATSRERGVRADTQYF. The DNA of the CDR3 is TGTGCCACCAGCAGAGAACGGGGGGTCCGGGCAGATACGCAGTATTTT.

The chain links TRBV7-9 to TRBJ2-1, with TRBD2 matching 7 bases. CDR3 length equals 15 residues. CDR1 and CDR2 (germline): SEHNR, FQNEAQ (reference sequence). The V gene end was trimmed by 4 bases and the J gene end by 3 bases; junction bases not matched to a gene: 6. Written as DNA, the CDR3 is TGTGCCAGCAGCTCAACGGGCGGGAGCTACAATGAGCAGTTCTTC. Translating it yields CASSSTGGSYNEQFF.

This rearrangement joins TRBV7-9 to TRBJ2-7, with D perhaps matching TRBD1 (6 bases). Germline V CDR1 and CDR2: SEHNR, FQNEAQ (reference sequence). The CDR3 spans 15 residues. With 2 bases removed from V and 4 bases from J, the gap between germline ends came to 15 bases. The CDR3 reads CASSLSQGTKYEQYF. In DNA form, the CDR3 reads TGTGCCAGCAGCTTATCGCAGGGGACAAAATACGAGCAGTACTTC. The complete variable domain, with remaining parts taken from reference TRBV7-9 and TRBJ2-7, reads DTGVSQNPRHKITKRGQNVTFRCDPISEHNRLYWYRQTLGQGPEFLTYFQNEAQLEKSRLLSDRFSAERPKGSFSTLEIQRTEQGDSAMYLCASSLSQGTKYEQYFGPGTRLTVT.

The rearrangement links TRBV4-3 to TRBJ2-3, with a weak D call TRBD2 (5 bases). The germline gives CDR1 LGHNA, CDR2 YSLEER. CDR3 length equals 15 residues. V was pared by 0 bases and J by 6 bases, with 13 bases between. CDR3 protein: CASSQDAGRRDTQYF. The CDR3 DNA follows: TGCGCCAGCAGCCAAGATGCCGGTCGGAGGGATACGCAGTATTTT.